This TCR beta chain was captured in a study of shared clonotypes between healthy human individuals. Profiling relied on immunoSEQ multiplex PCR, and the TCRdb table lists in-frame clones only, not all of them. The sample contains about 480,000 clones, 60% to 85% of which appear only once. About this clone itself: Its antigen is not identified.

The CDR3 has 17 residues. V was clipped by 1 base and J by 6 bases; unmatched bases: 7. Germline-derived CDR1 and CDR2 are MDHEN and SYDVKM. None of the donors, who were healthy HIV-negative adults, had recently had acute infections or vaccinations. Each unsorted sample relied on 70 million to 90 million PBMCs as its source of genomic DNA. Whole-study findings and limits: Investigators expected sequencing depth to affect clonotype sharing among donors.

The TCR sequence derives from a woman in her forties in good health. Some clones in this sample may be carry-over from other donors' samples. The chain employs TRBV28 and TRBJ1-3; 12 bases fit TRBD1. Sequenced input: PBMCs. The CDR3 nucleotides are TGTGCCAGCAGTTTATTCATCGGGACAGGGGGCAAAAACACCATATATTTT. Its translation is CASSLFIGTGGKNTIYF.